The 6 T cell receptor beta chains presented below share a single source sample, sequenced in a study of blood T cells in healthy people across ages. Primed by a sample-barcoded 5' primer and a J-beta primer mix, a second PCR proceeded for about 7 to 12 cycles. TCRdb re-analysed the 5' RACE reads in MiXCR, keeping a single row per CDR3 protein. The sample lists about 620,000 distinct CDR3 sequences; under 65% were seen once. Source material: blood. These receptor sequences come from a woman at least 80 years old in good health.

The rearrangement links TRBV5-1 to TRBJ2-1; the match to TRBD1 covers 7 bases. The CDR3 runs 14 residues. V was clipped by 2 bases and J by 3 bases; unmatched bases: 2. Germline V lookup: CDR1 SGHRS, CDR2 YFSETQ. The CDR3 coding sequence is TGCGCCAGCAGCTTAACAGGGGACTACAATGAGCAGTTCTTC. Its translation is CASSLTGDYNEQFF. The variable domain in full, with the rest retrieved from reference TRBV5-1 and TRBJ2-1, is KAGVTQTPRYLIKTRGQQVTLSCSPISGHRSVSWYQQTPGQGLQFLFEYFSETQRNKGNFPGRFSGRQFSNSRSEMNVSTLELGDSALYLCASSLTGDYNEQFFGPGTRLTVL.

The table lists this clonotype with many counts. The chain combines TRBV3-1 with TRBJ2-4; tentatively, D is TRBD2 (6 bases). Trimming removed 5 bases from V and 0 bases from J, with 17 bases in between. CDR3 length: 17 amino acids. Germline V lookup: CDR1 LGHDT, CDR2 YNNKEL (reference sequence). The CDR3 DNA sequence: TGTGCCAGCAGCTCAGGTCTGGGGACTCTAGCCAAAAACATTCAGTACTTC. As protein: CASSSGLGTLAKNIQYF.

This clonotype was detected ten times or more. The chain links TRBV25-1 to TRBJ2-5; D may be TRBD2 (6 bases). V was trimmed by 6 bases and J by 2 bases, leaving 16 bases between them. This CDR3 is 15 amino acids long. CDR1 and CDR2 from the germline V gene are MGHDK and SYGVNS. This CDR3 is CASSDSLGGQETQYF. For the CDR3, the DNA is TGTGCCAGCAGCGACAGCTTGGGGGGTCAAGAGACCCAGTACTTC.

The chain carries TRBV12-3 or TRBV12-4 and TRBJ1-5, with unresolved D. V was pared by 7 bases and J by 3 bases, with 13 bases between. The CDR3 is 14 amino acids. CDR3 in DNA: TGTGCCAGCACCCGGGTGACTCCCAATCAGCCCCAGCATTTT. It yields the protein CASTRVTPNQPQHF.

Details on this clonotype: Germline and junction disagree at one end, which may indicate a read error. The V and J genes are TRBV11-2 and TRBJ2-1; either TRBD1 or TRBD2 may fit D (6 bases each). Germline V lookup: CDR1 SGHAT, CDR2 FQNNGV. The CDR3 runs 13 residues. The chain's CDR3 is CASSVEGGRELFF. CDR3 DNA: TGTGCCAGCAGCGTAGAGGGGGGACGAGAATTGTTCTTC.

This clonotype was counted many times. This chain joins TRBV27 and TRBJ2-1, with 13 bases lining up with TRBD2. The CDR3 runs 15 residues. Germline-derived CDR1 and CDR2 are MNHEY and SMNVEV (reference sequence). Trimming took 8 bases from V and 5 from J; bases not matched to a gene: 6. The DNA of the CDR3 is TGTGCCAGCCGGACTAGCGGGAGTCTCGACAATGAGCAGTTCTTC. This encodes CASRTSGSLDNEQFF.